This T cell receptor beta chain was recorded in a study of blood T cell repertoires in COVID-19. Study as a whole: From the United States, Italy and Spain came samples of acute and convalescent COVID-19. Sources were T cells, B-cell-depleted T cells, or PBMCs; the material itself was cDNA or gDNA.

Per the original methods: Amplification with reference gene primers provided the estimates of nucleated cell counts. The protocol was immunoSEQ multiplex PCR, while the TCRdb copy is restricted to in-frame clones and leaves out a portion. The V and J calls and clone size are taken from that table; D and trimming were inferred from the DNA. The data show about 380,000 clones, roughly 85% seen once. There are 17 residues in the CDR3. CDR1 is MGHRA, CDR2 YSYEKL, per germline. The germline V and J ends were trimmed by 3 bases and 2 bases, with 17 bases remaining between them. The J gene is TRBJ1-5, the V gene TRBV4-1; D is possibly TRBD1 (5 bases). Material for sequencing was peripheral blood. The receptor was derived from a woman younger than 35 with acute or convalescent COVID-19. The DNA of the CDR3 is TGCGCCAGCAGCCAGGGGCCGGAAGGACGGGGCAATCAGCCCCAGCATTTT. Protein: CASSQGPEGRGNQPQHF.